These T cell receptor beta chains were read from a single sample in a study of radiation and T cells in renal cell carcinoma. The table came from immunoSEQ multiplex PCR; TCRdb's copy has only in-frame clones and leaves some out. The profile shows more than 150,000 clones, about nine tenths of them singletons. Sample: blood, taken from a patient whose treatment included radiotherapy and nephrectomy. The receptors were sampled from a woman aged 50 to 60 with renal cell carcinoma. Each CDR3 is given with its conserved first and last residue. D genes are given only for firm matches. Only part of the rows carry a size: once, few, many, or a class if the clone is expanded.

size	D	V	J	DNA	CDR3
.	TRBD1	TRBV5-1	TRBJ1-1	TGCGCCAGCAGGCAAGAGACAGGGGACACTGAAGCTTTCTTT	CASRQETGDTEAFF
once	.	TRBV10-1	TRBJ2-7	TGCGCCAGCACCAACAGGGCTCACGAGCAGTACTTC	CASTNRAHEQYF
few	.	TRBV25-1	TRBJ1-1	TGTGCCAGCAGTATGGGGAACACTGAAGCTTTCTTT	CASSMGNTEAFF
once	TRBD1	TRBV5-1	TRBJ1-1	TGCGCCAGCAGCTTACAGGGGGCAAATGAAGCTTTCTTT	CASSLQGANEAFF
.	TRBD1	TRBV11-2	TRBJ1-2	TGTGCCAGCAGGCCCCAGACAGGGTCGCCCGACTATGGCTACACCTTC	CASRPQTGSPDYGYTF
once	.	TRBV14	TRBJ2-5	TGTGCCAGCAGCTACGGACTTCAAGAGACCCAGTACTTC	CASSYGLQETQYF
.	TRBD1	TRBV6-6	TRBJ1-4	TGTGCCACCCAGGGGGGATCTGAAAAACTGTTTTTT	CATQGGSEKLFF
.	.	TRBV11-3	TRBJ2-3	TGTGCCAGCAGCTTAGGGAGTACTACAGATACGCAGTATTTT	CASSLGSTTDTQYF
once	.	TRBV10-1	TRBJ1-1	TGCGCCAGCAGCCCCGACAAATGGTCAGCTTTCTTT	CASSPDKWSAFF
.	TRBD1	TRBV5-5	TRBJ1-1	TGTGCCAGCAGACCTGCTCCCCGGGACAGTACTGAAGCTTTCTTT	CASRPAPRDSTEAFF
.	.	TRBV5-1	TRBJ2-2	TGCGCCAGCAGCTTGGTTGCAGGCCCCGGGGAGCTGTTTTTT	CASSLVAGPGELFF
.	TRBD1	TRBV13	TRBJ2-5	TGTGCCAGCAGCTTATTCCGACAGGGTGGACAAGAGACCCAGTACTTC	CASSLFRQGGQETQYF
.	.	TRBV4-2	TRBJ1-2	TGTGCCAGCAGCCAAGTAAGGGCAGTAAAGTTTATCTATGGCTACACCTTC	CASSQVRAVKFIYGYTF
.	.	TRBV19	TRBJ2-1	TGTGCCAGTAGTATTACTAGCCGTAGCTCCTACAATGAGCAGTTCTTC	CASSITSRSSYNEQFF
.	.	TRBV5-1	TRBJ2-2	TGCGCCAGCGGCCCCGGGGCAAACACCGGGGAGCTGTTTTTT	CASGPGANTGELFF
.	.	TRBV5-1	TRBJ2-5	TGCGCCAGCAGCTTGGGAGAGGGGTGGGAAGAGACCCAGTACTTC	CASSLGEGWEETQYF